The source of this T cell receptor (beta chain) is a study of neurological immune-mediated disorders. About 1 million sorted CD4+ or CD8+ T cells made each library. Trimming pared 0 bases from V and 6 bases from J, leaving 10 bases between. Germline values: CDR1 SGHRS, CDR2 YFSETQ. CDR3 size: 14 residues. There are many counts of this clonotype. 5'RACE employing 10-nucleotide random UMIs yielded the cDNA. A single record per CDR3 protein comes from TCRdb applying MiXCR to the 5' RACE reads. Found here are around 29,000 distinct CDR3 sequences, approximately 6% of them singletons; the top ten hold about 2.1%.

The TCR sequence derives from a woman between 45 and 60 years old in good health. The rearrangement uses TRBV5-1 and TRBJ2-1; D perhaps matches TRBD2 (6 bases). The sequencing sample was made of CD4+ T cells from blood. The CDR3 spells CASSLGLAINEQFF. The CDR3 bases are TGCGCCAGCAGCTTGGGGCTAGCGATCAATGAGCAGTTCTTC.